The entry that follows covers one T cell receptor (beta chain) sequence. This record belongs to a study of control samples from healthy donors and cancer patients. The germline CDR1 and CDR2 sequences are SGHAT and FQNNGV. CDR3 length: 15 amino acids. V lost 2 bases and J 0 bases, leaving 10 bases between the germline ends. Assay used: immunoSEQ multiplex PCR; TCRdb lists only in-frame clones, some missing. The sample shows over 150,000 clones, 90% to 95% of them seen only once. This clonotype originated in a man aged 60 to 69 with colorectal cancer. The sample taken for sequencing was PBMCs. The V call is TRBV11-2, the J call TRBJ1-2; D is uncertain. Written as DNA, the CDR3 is TGTGCCAGCAGCTTAATAGAGGCCGCTAACTATGGCTACACCTTC. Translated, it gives CASSLIEAANYGYTF.